The TCR beta chain under discussion was sequenced for a study of T cell responses to AZD1222 COVID-19 vaccine. This clone was seen only once. Its antigen remains unknown. Trimming pared 0 bases from V and 1 base from J, leaving 7 bases between. In germline, CDR1 is SGHRS, CDR2 YFSETQ. The CDR3 spans 14 residues. Whole-study results and caveats: In the spike-specific TCR repertoire, nearly half reportedly target unmutated variant regions.

TCRdb's table, derived via immunoSEQ multiplex PCR, lists solely in-frame clones and lacks some. The data show about 95,000 clones, about 88% seen once. The V and J genes are TRBV5-1 and TRBJ1-1, with D possibly TRBD1 on 5 matching bases. The TCR sequence derives from an adult in good health. The material was peripheral blood, obtained on day 0 of AZD1222 vaccination. CDR3 nucleotides: TGCGCCAGCAGCTTGGGGGACGGGAACACTGAAGCTTTCTTT. It is translated as CASSLGDGNTEAFF.